What follows are 7 T cell receptor beta chains derived from one specimen sequenced in a study of cytomegalovirus exposure and HLA in healthy donors. Primers: 60 Vbeta forward and 13 Jbeta reverse. Here immunoSEQ multiplex PCR was the method, and the copy in TCRdb shows in-frame clones only, minus some. In the table there are approximately 160,000 clones, 70% to 75% of which are singletons. Sequencing used PBMCs. Source of these receptors: a young man in good health and CMV-seropositive.

As for this clone: One end of the junction does not line up with germline, which may come from a read error. The chain carries TRBV9 and TRBJ2-2, with 7 positions matching TRBD2. Germline V CDR1 and CDR2: SGDLS, YYNGEE. The CDR3 contains 14 residues. DNA for the CDR3: TGTGCCAGCAGCCCAAGGGGAGGGACCGGGGAGCTGCTTTTT. The encoded protein is CASSPRGGTGELLF. Full variable domain (rest looked up from reference TRBV9 and TRBJ2-2): DSGVTQTPKHLITATGQRVTLRCSPRSGDLSVYWYQQSLDQGLQFLIQYYNGEERAKGNILERFSAQQFPDLHSELNLSSLELGDSALYFCASSPRGGTGELLFGEGSRLTVL.

This clone was detected only a few times. The V call is TRBV29-1, the J call TRBJ2-2; tentative D call: TRBD2 (6 bases). Germline lookup yields CDR1 SQVTM and CDR2 ANQGSEA. V lost 4 bases to trimming and J lost 4 bases, with 13 bases between them. The CDR3 contains 14 residues. This CDR3 is CSVAAGSPTGELFF. The CDR3 DNA is TGCAGCGTTGCCGCGGGGTCCCCCACCGGGGAGCTGTTTTTT.

The CDR3 loop reads CASSFSTGGGTEAFF. The CDR3 DNA reads TGTGCCAGCAGCTTTTCTACAGGGGGCGGCACTGAAGCTTTCTTT. The gene calls are TRBV11-3 and TRBJ1-1; 9 nucleotides line up with TRBD1. After removal of 3 bases from V and 4 bases from J, the junction contained 6 bases not matched to a gene. CDR1 and CDR2 (germline): SGHNT, YENEEA. The CDR3 totals 15 residues.

The chain has TRBV5-6 and TRBJ2-7; 8 bases are shared with TRBD1. Germline assignment: CDR1 SGHDT and CDR2 YYEEEE. The ends lost 5 bases at V and 0 bases at J; junction bases unmatched: 7. This CDR3 has 15 residues. CDR3 protein: CASRQNRGASYEQYV. The CDR3 DNA follows: TGTGCCAGCAGACAAAACAGGGGGGCCTCCTACGAGCAGTACGTC.

This clone was recorded only once. V usage is TRBV29-1 and J usage is TRBJ1-1; D may be TRBD1 (6 bases). Germline values: CDR1 SQVTM, CDR2 ANQGSEA. There are 12 residues in the CDR3. V was pared by 3 bases and J by 4 bases, with 9 bases between. Here the CDR3 DNA reads TGCAGCGTTGAGGGGGCGAGCACTGAAGCTTTCTTT. This encodes CSVEGASTEAFF. The full variable domain, in which reference TRBV29-1 and TRBJ1-1 provide the parts outside the CDR3, is SAVISQKPSRDICQRGTSLTIQCQVDSQVTMMFWYRQQPGQSLTLIATANQGSEATYESGFVIDKFPISRPNLTFSTLTVSNMSPEDSSIYLCSVEGASTEAFFGQGTRLTVV.

V gene TRBV9 combines with J gene TRBJ1-1; D is uncertain. V shed 0 bases and J shed 10 bases, with 16 bases lying between them. CDR1 is SGDLS, CDR2 YYNGEE, per germline. This CDR3 is 14 amino acids long. The CDR3 sequence is CASSVDGRSSLAFF. The CDR3 DNA sequence: TGTGCCAGCAGCGTAGATGGGCGAAGTTCCTTAGCTTTCTTT.

The rearrangement joins TRBV15 to TRBJ2-5; D is uncertain. The CDR3 consists of 13 residues. V lost 0 bases and J 3 bases, leaving 5 bases between the germline ends. Germline V gene lookup returns CDR1 LNHNV and CDR2 YYDKDF (reference sequence). CDR3 nucleotides: TGTGCCACCAGCAGAGATGAGGAAGAGACCCAGTACTTC. Translated: CATSRDEEETQYF. The full variable domain, with the rest looked up from reference TRBV15 and TRBJ2-5, is DAMVIQNPRYQVTQFGKPVTLSCSQTLNHNVMYWYQQKSSQAPKLLFHYYDKDFNNEADTPDNFQSRRPNTSFCFLDIRSPGLGDTAMYLCATSRDEEETQYFGPGTRLLVL.